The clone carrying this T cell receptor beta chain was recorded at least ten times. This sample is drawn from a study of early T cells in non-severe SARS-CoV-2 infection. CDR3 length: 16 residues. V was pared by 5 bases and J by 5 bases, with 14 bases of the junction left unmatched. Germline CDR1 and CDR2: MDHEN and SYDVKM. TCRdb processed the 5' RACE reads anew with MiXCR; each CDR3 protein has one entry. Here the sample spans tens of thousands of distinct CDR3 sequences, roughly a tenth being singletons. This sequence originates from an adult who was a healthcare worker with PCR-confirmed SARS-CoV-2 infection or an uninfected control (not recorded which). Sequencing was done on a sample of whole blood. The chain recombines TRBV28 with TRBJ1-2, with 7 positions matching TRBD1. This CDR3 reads CASSPPRGAILYGYTF. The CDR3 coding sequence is TGTGCCAGCAGTCCTCCCAGGGGGGCGATCTTATATGGCTACACCTTC.